Presented here are 10 T cell receptor beta chains from one specimen sequenced in a study of blood T cell repertoires in COVID-19. Method: immunoSEQ multiplex PCR; TCRdb's copy keeps in-frame clones and lacks some. The sample has 300,000 or so clones; roughly 90% are singletons. Sequenced material: peripheral blood. Receptors originate from a woman in her 30s with COVID-19, enrolled during active disease.

J is TRBJ1-2 and V is TRBV5-5; no firm D call. The CDR3 totals 12 residues. Trimming pared 0 bases from V and 7 bases from J, leaving 7 bases between. Germline lookup yields CDR1 SGHKS and CDR2 YYEKEE (reference sequence). In nucleotides, the CDR3 is TGTGCCAGCAGCTTGGATCGAGGTGGCTACACCTTC. Its protein is CASSLDRGGYTF.

The rearrangement joins TRBV19 to TRBJ1-4; tentative D call: TRBD1 (6 bases). CDR1 and CDR2 from the germline V gene are LNHDA and SQIVND (reference sequence). Trimming stripped 6 bases from V and 5 bases from J, with 16 bases between. The length of the CDR3 is 15 residues. In DNA, the CDR3 is TGTGCCAGTAGCGCACGGACAGATTTAAATGAAAAACTGTTTTTT. Its protein is CASSARTDLNEKLFF.

This chain's CDR3 is CASSPRDRGSYEQYF. Here the CDR3 DNA reads TGTGCCAGCAGTCCTCGGGACAGGGGCTCCTACGAGCAGTACTTC. V usage is TRBV28 and J usage is TRBJ2-7; 10 bases match TRBD1. The ends lost 5 bases at V and 0 bases at J; junction bases unmatched: 4. CDR1 MDHEN and CDR2 SYDVKM come from the germline V gene. The CDR3 contains 15 residues.

This clone was counted only a few times. The chain joins TRBV27 to TRBJ2-3; 15 nucleotides align to TRBD2. This CDR3 has 20 amino acids. V shed 6 bases, J shed 0 bases, and the junction held 13 bases outside the gene matches. The V gene's germline CDR1 is MNHEY and CDR2 SMNVEV (reference sequence). CDR3 nucleotides: TGTGCCAGCAGGTCTGGGACTAGCGGGAGGACCCAAACTAGCACAGATACGCAGTATTTT. It translates to CASRSGTSGRTQTSTDTQYF.

This clone was recorded once. In DNA form, the CDR3 reads TGTGCCATCCGGGACAGGGTGGCGGATGGCTACACCTTC. This translates into CAIRDRVADGYTF. The chain uses TRBV10-3 and TRBJ1-2; 9 bases match TRBD1. The CDR3 is 13 amino acids. Germline V CDR1 and CDR2: ENHRY, SYGVKD. J was trimmed by 6 bases and V by 8 bases; bases with no gene match: 7.

The chain uses TRBV5-1 and TRBJ2-1, with 8 bases identical to TRBD2. CDR3 length: 16 residues. Germline V gene sequence: CDR1 SGHRS, CDR2 YFSETQ. Trimming cost V 4 bases and J 7 bases; bases outside gene matches: 13. The CDR3 coding sequence is TGCGCCAGCAGCGGAACAGCGGGAGTCAATTGGAATGAGCAGTTCTTC. This translates into CASSGTAGVNWNEQFF.

This clone has just a few counts. The V call is TRBV7-8, the J call TRBJ2-6; no reliable D call. Deletions cut 5 bases from V and 1 base from J, with 6 bases between. The CDR3 contains 14 residues. Germline V gene data show CDR1 as SGHVS and CDR2 as FQNEAQ. CDR3 region: CASSLRSGANVLTF. The CDR3 DNA is TGTGCCAGCAGCCTGAGGTCTGGGGCCAACGTCCTGACTTTC.

The V gene is TRBV30, the J gene TRBJ2-5, with 7 bases identical to TRBD1. The CDR3 totals 14 residues. V gave up 2 bases and J gave up 5 bases; unmatched junction bases: 8. CDR1 is GTSNPN and CDR2 is SVGIG in the germline V gene (reference sequence). CDR3 loop: CAWSRGGGQETQYF. DNA of the CDR3: TGTGCCTGGAGTAGAGGGGGCGGACAGGAGACCCAGTACTTC.

The V gene is TRBV6-4, the J gene TRBJ1-1; 9 nucleotides line up with TRBD1. Losses at the gene ends were 6 bases for V and 4 bases for J; bases not matched to a gene: 9. The CDR3 runs 15 residues. Germline CDR1 reads MRHNA; CDR2 reads SNTAGT. CDR3 DNA: TGTGCCAGCAGACCTCACCTGACAGGGGGCACTGAAGCTTTCTTT. Translating gives CASRPHLTGGTEAFF.

The chain carries TRBV5-1 and TRBJ2-3; 9 bases line up with TRBD2. The CDR3 has 15 residues. V lost 4 bases, J lost 2 bases, and 5 bases stayed unmatched. Germline V gene data show CDR1 as SGHRS and CDR2 as YFSETQ. CDR3 sequence reads: CASSVSSGNTDTQYF. The DNA for the CDR3 is TGCGCCAGCAGCGTATCTAGCGGGAACACAGATACGCAGTATTTT.